These 6 T cell receptor beta chains were all obtained from the same sample, sequenced in a study of T cell clones after liver transplantation. TCRdb's copy holds only in-frame clones and misses some; the assay was immunoSEQ multiplex PCR. The sample lists 70,000 to 80,000 clones, roughly nine tenths occurring once. The sequenced sample was CD4+ T cells from blood, obtained before liver transplant. Every receptor here comes from a human donor who received a liver transplant.

The chain combines TRBV19 with TRBJ2-1; D assignment may be TRBD1 or TRBD2 (5 bases each). The CDR3 sequence is 16 residues long. The ends were cut back, 4 bases at V and 5 bases at J, with 18 bases in the middle. Germline V lookup: CDR1 LNHDA, CDR2 SQIVND (reference sequence). The CDR3 loop reads CASSNLEGRTHNEQFF. The CDR3 DNA is TGTGCCAGTAGTAATCTCGAGGGGCGTACACACAATGAGCAGTTCTTC.

This clone was observed a single time. The rearrangement uses TRBV28 and TRBJ2-1; the match to TRBD1 covers 12 bases. The CDR3 has 16 residues. The germline V gene has CDR1 MDHEN and CDR2 SYDVKM. V trimming: 6 bases; J trimming: 7 bases; junction bases outside the gene matches: 10. CDR3 nucleotide sequence: TGTGCCAGCAGACTAACCGGGACAGGGGGCTGGAATGAGCAGTTCTTC. It is translated as CASRLTGTGGWNEQFF.

J is TRBJ1-1 and V is TRBV7-3; D might be TRBD1 (5 bases). The germline V gene encodes CDR1 SGHTA and CDR2 FQGTGA. The CDR3 extends over 16 amino acids. V was shortened by 5 bases and J by 3 bases, with 19 bases between the two germline ends. The CDR3 DNA is TGTGCCAGCAGCAAAGGCCCGGGGGAGGTCGACACTGAAGCTTTCTTT. It translates to CASSKGPGEVDTEAFF.

V and J are TRBV9 and TRBJ2-1; 9 bases match TRBD2. Trimming removed 0 bases from V and 7 bases from J; junction bases left unmatched: 8. The CDR3 length is 16 residues. The germline gives CDR1 SGDLS, CDR2 YYNGEE. In nucleotides, the CDR3 is TGTGCCAGCAGCGTAGGTGGGGCGGGAGGGCAGAATGAGCAGTTCTTC. Amino acid sequence: CASSVGGAGGQNEQFF.

J is TRBJ1-1 and V is TRBV6-1; perhaps TRBD1 as D (6 bases). In germline, CDR1 is MNHNS, CDR2 SASEGT. V dropped 2 bases and J dropped 0 bases, with 16 bases sitting between them. This CDR3 is 17 amino acids long. The CDR3 is CASSERGRGRVNTEAFF. The CDR3 nucleotides read TGTGCCAGCAGTGAACGCGGCAGGGGTAGGGTGAACACTGAAGCTTTCTTT.

A single count supports this clone. V is TRBV28 and J is TRBJ2-4; possibly TRBD1 or TRBD2 for D (5 bases each). Deletions cut 3 bases from V and 2 bases from J, with 14 bases between. The V gene's germline CDR1 is MDHEN and CDR2 SYDVKM. The CDR3 contains 16 residues. The CDR3 region has the DNA TGTGCCAGCAGTTTCCCTGGGACCACCTCCAAAAACATTCAGTACTTC. Its translation is CASSFPGTTSKNIQYF.